This is a list of T cell receptor beta chains from one sample in a study of blood T cells in healthy people across ages. TCRdb redid the calling of the 5' RACE reads with MiXCR, one entry per CDR3 protein. The profile shows some 1.5 million distinct CDR3 sequences, roughly 28% of them singletons. Input material: blood. All receptors come from a woman aged 25 to 39 in good health. Each CDR3 is given with its conserved first and last residue. D genes are given only for firm matches. Size is omitted from some rows. Given values are once, few, many or a class for expanded clones.

D	V	size	J	DNA	CDR3
NA	TRBV11-2	NA	TRBJ2-3	TGTGCCAGCAGCTTCGTCGAACTCCGCACAGATACGCAGTATTTT	CASSFVELRTDTQYF
TRBD2	TRBV6-5	NA	TRBJ2-3	TGTGCCAGCTGTTACTCGACCCTAGCGGGGGAGTCTAGCACAGATACGCAGTATTTT	CASCYSTLAGESSTDTQYF
NA	TRBV7-9	NA	TRBJ2-7	TGTGCCAGCAGCCCGCGGTCAGTACCTACGATTGAGCCGTACTTC	CASSPRSVPTIEPYF
NA	TRBV4-1	many	TRBJ2-1	TGCGCCAGCAGCTACGGTCCGTACAATGAGCAGTTCTTC	CASSYGPYNEQFF
NA	TRBV7-9	many	TRBJ2-7	TGTGCCAGCAGCTTAGTGGGGGGGCGCGTCGACGAGCAGTACTTC	CASSLVGGRVDEQYF
NA	TRBV20-1	NA	TRBJ2-3	TGCAGTGCCACGGTGAGGGGCCCCACAGATACGCAGTATTTT	CSATVRGPTDTQYF
TRBD2	TRBV6-5	many	TRBJ2-7	TGTGCCAGCAGTTACGGAAGCGGGGGGGCCTACGAGCAGTACTTC	CASSYGSGGAYEQYF
TRBD1	TRBV11-2	NA	TRBJ1-1	TGTGCCAGCAGCTTCTACGGACAGGGGGCAACTGAAGCTTTCTTT	CASSFYGQGATEAFF
TRBD1	TRBV20-1	few	TRBJ1-2	TGCAGTGCTAGATCGGACAGGGTTGGCTACACCTTC	CSARSDRVGYTF
TRBD2	TRBV12-3/TRBV12-4	NA	TRBJ2-3	TGTGCCAGCAGCCAACTAGCGGGGGCCCTGGGGGATACGCAGTATTTT	CASSQLAGALGDTQYF
NA	TRBV7-2	many	TRBJ2-1	TGTGCCAGCAGCTTCCCCGGGGGTGAGCAGTTCTTC	CASSFPGGEQFF
TRBD1	TRBV12-3/TRBV12-4	few	TRBJ2-3	TGTGCCAGCAGTTTACGTCTACGGGTACAGGGGGCATCAGTGACGCAGTATTTT	CASSLRLRVQGASVTQYF
TRBD2	TRBV7-9	few	TRBJ2-1	TGTGCCAGCAGCGTGACTAGCGATGATGAGCAGTTCTTC	CASSVTSDDEQFF
NA	TRBV9	NA	TRBJ2-7	TGTGCCAGCAGCGTAGGTGACGGACGTTACGAGCAGTACTTC	CASSVGDGRYEQYF
NA	TRBV2	few	TRBJ2-5	TGTGCCAGCAGTACCACAGGGTGGGGAGAGACCCAGTACTTC	CASSTTGWGETQYF
TRBD1	TRBV6-2/TRBV6-3	NA	TRBJ2-7	TGTGCCAGCAGTGGAACAGGGGACGAAAGGAGTGAGCAGTACTTC	CASSGTGDERSEQYF
NA	TRBV7-2	few	TRBJ1-5	TGTGCCAGCAGCTTAGGGGCGGTTTATAGCAATCAGCCCCAGCATTTT	CASSLGAVYSNQPQHF
TRBD2	TRBV20-1	many	TRBJ2-7	TGCAGTGCTAGCGCTAGCGGGAGGCCGTTCTACGAGCAGTACTTC	CSASASGRPFYEQYF
NA	TRBV18	few	TRBJ2-5	TGTGCCAGCTCACCACCGACCAGTGGGACCCAGTACTTC	CASSPPTSGTQYF
NA	TRBV7-9	NA	TRBJ2-1	TGTGCCAGCAGCTTAGTGCGCTCGAACTACGATGAGCAGTTCTTC	CASSLVRSNYDEQFF
TRBD2	TRBV6-5	many	TRBJ2-3	TGTGCCAGCAGTTCCCCGGGAGCGGGGCGCACAGATACGCAGTATTTT	CASSSPGAGRTDTQYF
NA	TRBV6-5	NA	TRBJ1-6	TGTGCCAGCATCCGAGACCGGGGCCGGAATTCACCCCTCCACTTT	CASIRDRGRNSPLHF
NA	TRBV20-1	few	TRBJ2-2	TGCAGTGCTCTCCCAAGGGGGGGGGCCCTCTTTAACACCGGGGAGCTGTTTTTT	CSALPRGGALFNTGELFF
TRBD1	TRBV25-1	NA	TRBJ2-5	TGTGCCAACAGTGGCGGACAGGGAAGCCTGGAGACCCAGTACTTC	CANSGGQGSLETQYF
NA	TRBV3-1	many	TRBJ2-5	TGTGCCAGCAGCCAACTTCCGGGGCGATCTCAAGAGACCCAGTACTTC	CASSQLPGRSQETQYF
TRBD2	TRBV7-6	few	TRBJ2-3	TGTGCCAGCAGCCCCACCTCTAGCGGGGGGGCTGATACGCAGTATTTT	CASSPTSSGGADTQYF
NA	TRBV27	once	TRBJ2-3	TGTGCCAGCGGCTTGGTACCCACAGATACGCAGTATTTT	CASGLVPTDTQYF
NA	TRBV6-5	NA	TRBJ1-4	TGTGCCAGCAAACCGGGACAAATCGGTTTTGTTGAAAAACTGTTTTTT	CASKPGQIGFVEKLFF
TRBD1	TRBV12-3/TRBV12-4	few	TRBJ1-1	TGTGCCAGCAGTCCAACAGGGGGCCACACTGAAGCTTTCTTT	CASSPTGGHTEAFF
TRBD2	TRBV5-1	many	TRBJ2-1	TGCGCCAGCAGCTTGAGTAGCGGGGGGGGCTATGAGCAGTTCTTC	CASSLSSGGGYEQFF
TRBD1	TRBV6-2/TRBV6-3	NA	TRBJ2-7	TGTGCCAGCAGTTACTCGAAGGGACAGCTAAAGCGGTACTTC	CASSYSKGQLKRYF
NA	TRBV6-1	few	TRBJ1-6	TGTGCCAGCAGTGACGGACTACCGAGCTCCTATAATTCACCCCTCCACTTT	CASSDGLPSSYNSPLHF
NA	TRBV6-5	many	TRBJ2-7	TGTGCCAGCAAACGGACTGATTATTACGAGCAGTACTTC	CASKRTDYYEQYF
NA	TRBV6-6	few	TRBJ2-5	TGTGCCAGCAGTTACTCAGGGAAATGGGAGACCCAGTACTTC	CASSYSGKWETQYF
TRBD1	TRBV4-3	NA	TRBJ1-2	TGCGCCAGCAGCCAAGATATGGGACAGGGCTATGGCTACACCTTC	CASSQDMGQGYGYTF
NA	TRBV7-2	few	TRBJ1-2	TGTGCCAGCAGCTCACAGGGATTGGGGGGCTACACCTTC	CASSSQGLGGYTF
TRBD1	TRBV10-3	NA	TRBJ1-6	TGTGCCACCAGTGACCCAACGGAGGGACAGCATAATTCACCCCTCCACTTT	CATSDPTEGQHNSPLHF
TRBD2	TRBV12-3/TRBV12-4	once	TRBJ2-3	TGTGCCAGCAGCCCTCTAGCGGGAGCAGATGCGCAGTATTTT	CASSPLAGADAQYF